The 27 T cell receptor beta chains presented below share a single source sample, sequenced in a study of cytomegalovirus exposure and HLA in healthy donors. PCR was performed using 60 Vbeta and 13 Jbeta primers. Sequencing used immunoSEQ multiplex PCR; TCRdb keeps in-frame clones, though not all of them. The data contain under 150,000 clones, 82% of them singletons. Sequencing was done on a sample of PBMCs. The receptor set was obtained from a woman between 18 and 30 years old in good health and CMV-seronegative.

This chain's CDR3 is CASSHTRDSGFEQFF. The DNA for the CDR3 is TGCGCCAGCAGCCACACCCGGGACAGTGGTTTCGAGCAGTTCTTC. This rearrangement joins TRBV4-1 to TRBJ2-1, with TRBD1 matching over 7 bases. In germline, CDR1 is MGHRA, CDR2 YSYEKL. Unmatched junction bases numbered 12, after V lost 3 bases and J lost 10 bases. This CDR3 has 15 amino acids.

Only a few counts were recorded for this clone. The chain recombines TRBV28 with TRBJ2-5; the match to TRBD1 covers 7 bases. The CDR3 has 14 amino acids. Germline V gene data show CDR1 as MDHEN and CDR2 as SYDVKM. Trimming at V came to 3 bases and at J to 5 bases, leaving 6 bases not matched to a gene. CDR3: CASSFPGGPETQYF. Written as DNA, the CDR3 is TGTGCCAGCAGTTTCCCAGGGGGTCCGGAGACCCAGTACTTC.

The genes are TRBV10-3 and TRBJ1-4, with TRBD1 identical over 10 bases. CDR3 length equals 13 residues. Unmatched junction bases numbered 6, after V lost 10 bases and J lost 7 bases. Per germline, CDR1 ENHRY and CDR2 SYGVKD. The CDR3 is CATGTGEGEKLFF. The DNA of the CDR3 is TGTGCCACCGGGACAGGGGAAGGTGAAAAACTGTTTTTT.

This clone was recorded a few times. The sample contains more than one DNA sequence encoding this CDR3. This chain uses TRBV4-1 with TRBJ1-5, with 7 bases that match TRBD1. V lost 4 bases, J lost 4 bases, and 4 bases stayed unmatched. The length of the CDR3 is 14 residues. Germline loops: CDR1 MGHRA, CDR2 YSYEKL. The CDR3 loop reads CASSPRTGNQPQHF. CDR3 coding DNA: TGCGCCAGCAGCCCTCGGACAGGTAATCAGCCCCAGCATTTT.

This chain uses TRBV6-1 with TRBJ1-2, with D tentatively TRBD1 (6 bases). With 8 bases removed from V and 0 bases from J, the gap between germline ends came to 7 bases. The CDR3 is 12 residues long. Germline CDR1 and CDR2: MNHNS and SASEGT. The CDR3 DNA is TGTGCCAGCGACAGGCCTAACTATGGCTACACCTTC. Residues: CASDRPNYGYTF.

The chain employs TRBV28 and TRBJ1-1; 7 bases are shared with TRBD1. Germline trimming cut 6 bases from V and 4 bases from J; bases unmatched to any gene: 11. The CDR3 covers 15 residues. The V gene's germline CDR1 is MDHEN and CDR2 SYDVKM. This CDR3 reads CASRLRDSPRTEAFF. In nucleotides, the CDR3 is TGTGCCAGCAGGTTGAGGGACAGCCCTCGCACTGAAGCTTTCTTT.

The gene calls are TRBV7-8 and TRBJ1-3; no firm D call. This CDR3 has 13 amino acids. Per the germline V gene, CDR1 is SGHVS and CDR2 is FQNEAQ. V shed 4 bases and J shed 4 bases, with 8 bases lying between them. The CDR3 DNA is TGTGCCAGCAGCTCACTCGTAGGAAACACCATATATTTT. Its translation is CASSSLVGNTIYF.

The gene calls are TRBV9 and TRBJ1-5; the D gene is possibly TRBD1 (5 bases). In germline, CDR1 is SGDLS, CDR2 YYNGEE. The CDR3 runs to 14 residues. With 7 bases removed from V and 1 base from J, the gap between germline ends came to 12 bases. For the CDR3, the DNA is TGTGCCAGCTCAACAGGTGGGAGCAATCAGCCCCAGCATTTT. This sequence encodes CASSTGGSNQPQHF.

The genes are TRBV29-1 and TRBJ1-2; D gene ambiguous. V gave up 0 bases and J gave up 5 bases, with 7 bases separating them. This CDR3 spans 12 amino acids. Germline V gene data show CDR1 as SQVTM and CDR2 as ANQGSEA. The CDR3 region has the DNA TGCAGCGTTGAAGACCTCCCTTATGGCTACACCTTC. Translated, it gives CSVEDLPYGYTF.

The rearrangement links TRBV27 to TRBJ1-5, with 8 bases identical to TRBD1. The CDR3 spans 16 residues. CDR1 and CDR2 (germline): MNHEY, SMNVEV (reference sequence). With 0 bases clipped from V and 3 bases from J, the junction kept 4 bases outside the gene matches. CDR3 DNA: TGTGCCAGCAGTTTATCTGTGACAGGGGACAATCAGCCCCAGCATTTT. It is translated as CASSLSVTGDNQPQHF.

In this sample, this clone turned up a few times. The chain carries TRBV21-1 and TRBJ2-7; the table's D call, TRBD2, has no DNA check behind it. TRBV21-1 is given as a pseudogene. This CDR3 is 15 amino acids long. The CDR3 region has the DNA TGTGCCAGCAGCCCGTCGGGAGGGGTCAGGTACGAGCAGTACTTC. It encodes CASSPSGGVRYEQYF.

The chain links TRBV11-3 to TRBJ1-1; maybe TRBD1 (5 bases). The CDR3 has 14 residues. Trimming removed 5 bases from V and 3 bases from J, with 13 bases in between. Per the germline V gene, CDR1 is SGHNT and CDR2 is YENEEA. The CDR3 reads CASSPRPGDTEAFF. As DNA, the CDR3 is TGTGCCAGCAGCCCCAGGCCGGGGGACACTGAAGCTTTCTTT.

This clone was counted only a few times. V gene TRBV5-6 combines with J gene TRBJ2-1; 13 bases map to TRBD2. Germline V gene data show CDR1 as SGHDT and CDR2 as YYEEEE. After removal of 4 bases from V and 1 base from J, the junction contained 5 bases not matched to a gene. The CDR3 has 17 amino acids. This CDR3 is CASSRGLAGASYNEQFF. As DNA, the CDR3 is TGTGCCAGCAGCCGAGGACTAGCGGGAGCTTCCTACAATGAGCAGTTCTTC. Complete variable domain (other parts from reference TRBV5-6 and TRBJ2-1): DAGVTQSPTHLIKTRGQQVTLRCSPKSGHDTVSWYQQALGQGPQFIFQYYEEEERQRGNFPDRFSGHQFPNYSSELNVNALLLGDSALYLCASSRGLAGASYNEQFFGPGTRLTVL.

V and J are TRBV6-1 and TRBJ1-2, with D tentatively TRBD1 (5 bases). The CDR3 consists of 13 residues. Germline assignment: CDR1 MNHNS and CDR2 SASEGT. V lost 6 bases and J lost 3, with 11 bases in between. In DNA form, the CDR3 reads TGTGCCAGCAGGACACCGGGGGACTATGGCTACACCTTC. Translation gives CASRTPGDYGYTF.

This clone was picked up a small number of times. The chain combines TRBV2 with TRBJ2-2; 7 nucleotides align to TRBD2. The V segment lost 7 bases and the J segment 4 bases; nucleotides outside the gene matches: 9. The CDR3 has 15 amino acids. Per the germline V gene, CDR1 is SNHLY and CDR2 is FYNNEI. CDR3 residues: CASKLQREPTGELFF. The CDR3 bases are TGTGCCAGCAAGCTGCAGCGGGAACCCACCGGGGAGCTGTTTTTT.

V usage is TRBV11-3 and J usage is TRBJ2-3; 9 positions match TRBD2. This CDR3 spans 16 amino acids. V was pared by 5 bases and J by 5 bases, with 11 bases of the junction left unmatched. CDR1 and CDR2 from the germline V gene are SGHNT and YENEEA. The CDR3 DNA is TGTGCCAGCAGCCCCGGGACTAGCAGGTTATTAGATACGCAGTATTTT. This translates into CASSPGTSRLLDTQYF.

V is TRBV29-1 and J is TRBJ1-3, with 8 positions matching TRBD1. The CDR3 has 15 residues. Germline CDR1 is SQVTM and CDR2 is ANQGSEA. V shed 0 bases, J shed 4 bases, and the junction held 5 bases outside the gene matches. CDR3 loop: CSVEDRDRGGNTIYF. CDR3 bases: TGCAGCGTTGAAGATCGCGACAGGGGAGGAAACACCATATATTTT.

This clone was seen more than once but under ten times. CDR3 region: CASSVSEEKLFF. The DNA for the CDR3 is TGTGCCAGCAGTGTGAGTGAGGAAAAACTGTTTTTT. This rearrangement joins TRBV6-6 to TRBJ1-4; D remains unclear. CDR1 is MNHNY and CDR2 is SVGAGI in the germline V gene (reference sequence). V was clipped by 5 bases and J by 8 bases, with 9 bases between them. The CDR3 sequence is 12 residues long.

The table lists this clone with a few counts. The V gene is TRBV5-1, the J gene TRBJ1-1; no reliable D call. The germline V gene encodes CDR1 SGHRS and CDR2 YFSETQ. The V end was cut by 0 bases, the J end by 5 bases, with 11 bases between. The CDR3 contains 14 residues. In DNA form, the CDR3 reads TGCGCCAGCAGCTTGGCTACGGGTGGGACTGAAGCTTTCTTT. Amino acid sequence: CASSLATGGTEAFF. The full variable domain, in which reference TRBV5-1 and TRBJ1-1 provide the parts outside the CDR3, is KAGVTQTPRYLIKTRGQQVTLSCSPISGHRSVSWYQQTPGQGLQFLFEYFSETQRNKGNFPGRFSGRQFSNSRSEMNVSTLELGDSALYLCASSLATGGTEAFFGQGTRLTVV.

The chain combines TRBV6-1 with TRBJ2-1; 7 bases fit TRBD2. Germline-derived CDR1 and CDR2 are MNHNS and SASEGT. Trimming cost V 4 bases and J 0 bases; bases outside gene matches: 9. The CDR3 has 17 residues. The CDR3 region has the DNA TGTGCCAGCAGTGGGGGGGGACCTCAGAGCTCCTACAATGAGCAGTTCTTC. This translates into CASSGGGPQSSYNEQFF.

The CDR3 is CASSPTGGVDTQYF. As DNA, the CDR3 is TGTGCCAGCAGTCCCACAGGGGGGGTAGATACGCAGTATTTT. V usage is TRBV28 and J usage is TRBJ2-3, with D possibly matching TRBD1 (8 bases). Germline V gene sequence: CDR1 MDHEN, CDR2 SYDVKM. CDR3 length equals 14 residues. Trimming left V 5 bases short and J 5 bases short, with 14 bases between.

CDR3 amino acids: CSALGQSTEAFF. The CDR3 DNA reads TGCAGCGCCCTGGGACAGAGCACTGAAGCTTTCTTT. This rearrangement joins TRBV29-1 to TRBJ1-1, with 7 bases identical to TRBD1. Germline V gene sequence: CDR1 SQVTM, CDR2 ANQGSEA. The CDR3 consists of 12 residues. V lost 7 bases, J lost 4 bases, and 6 bases stayed unmatched.

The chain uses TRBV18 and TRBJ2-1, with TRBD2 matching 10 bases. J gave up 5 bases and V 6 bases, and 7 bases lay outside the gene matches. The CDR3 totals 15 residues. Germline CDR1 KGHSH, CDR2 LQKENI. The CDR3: CASSPPSGGHNEQFF. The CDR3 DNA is TGTGCCAGCTCGCCTCCTAGCGGGGGCCACAATGAGCAGTTCTTC.

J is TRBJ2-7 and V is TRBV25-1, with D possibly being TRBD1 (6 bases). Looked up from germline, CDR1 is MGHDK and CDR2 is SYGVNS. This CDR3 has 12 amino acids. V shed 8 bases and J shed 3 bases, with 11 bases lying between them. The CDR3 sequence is CASADRNYEQYV. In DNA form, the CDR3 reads TGTGCCAGCGCGGACAGAAACTACGAGCAGTACGTC.

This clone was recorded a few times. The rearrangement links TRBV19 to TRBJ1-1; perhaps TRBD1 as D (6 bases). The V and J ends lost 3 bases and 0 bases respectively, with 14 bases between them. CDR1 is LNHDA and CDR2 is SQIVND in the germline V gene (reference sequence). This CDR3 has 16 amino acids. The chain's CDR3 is CASSIRGGTVNTEAFF. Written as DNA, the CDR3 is TGTGCCAGTAGTATTAGGGGGGGGACTGTGAACACTGAAGCTTTCTTT.

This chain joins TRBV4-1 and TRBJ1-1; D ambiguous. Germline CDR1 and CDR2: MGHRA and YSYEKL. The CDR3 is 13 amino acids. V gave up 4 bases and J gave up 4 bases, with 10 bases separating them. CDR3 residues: CASSPNSATEAFF. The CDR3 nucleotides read TGCGCCAGCAGCCCTAACAGTGCCACTGAAGCTTTCTTT.

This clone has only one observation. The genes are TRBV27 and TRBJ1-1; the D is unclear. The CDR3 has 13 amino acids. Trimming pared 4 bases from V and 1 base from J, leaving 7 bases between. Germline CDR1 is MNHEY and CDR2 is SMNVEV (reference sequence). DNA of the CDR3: TGTGCCAGCAGTTCCGGGAGGAACACTGAAGCTTTCTTT. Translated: CASSSGRNTEAFF.